Below are 32 T cell receptor beta chains sequenced from a single sample in a study of patients and donors after allogeneic stem cell transplantation. In TCRdb, the RT-PCR reads were re-called with MiXCR into one record per CDR3 protein. The sample lists around 150,000 distinct CDR3 sequences, about 40% occurring once. The sequenced material came from blood, either unsorted or a sorted T cell fraction (not recorded which). These TCRs come from a human donor who was either an allogeneic HSCT recipient or a stem cell or donor lymphocyte infusion donor (not recorded which). It is not recorded whose cells these are; they may come from a transplant donor.

This rearrangement joins TRBV7-8 to TRBJ1-2, with 8 bases lining up with TRBD1. The CDR3 runs 15 residues. V gave up 5 bases and J gave up 7 bases; unmatched junction bases: 12. Germline loops: CDR1 SGHVS, CDR2 FQNEAQ. CDR3 in DNA: TGTGCCAGCAGCCGGACAGGGCTCCTCTATGGTGGCTACACCTTC. This encodes CASSRTGLLYGGYTF.

V is TRBV5-5 and J is TRBJ2-7, with 11 bases that match TRBD1. This CDR3 comprises 15 residues. Germline V CDR1 and CDR2: SGHKS, YYEKEE (reference sequence). Trimming removed 4 bases from V and 7 bases from J; junction bases left unmatched: 10. The CDR3 nucleotides read TGTGCCAGCAGCCGGTGGACAGGGGGCCCAGGGGAGCAGTACGTC. Its translation: CASSRWTGGPGEQYV.

This clonotype was seen many times. The chain recombines TRBV12-3 or TRBV12-4 with TRBJ1-2; the D is unclear. The CDR3 has 13 residues. V was clipped by 4 bases and J by 4 bases, with 10 bases between them. CDR3 sequence: CASSSPRSYGYTF. The CDR3 DNA reads as TGTGCCAGCAGTTCTCCACGGTCCTATGGCTACACCTTC.

CDR3 coding DNA: TGTGCCAGCAGCTTAATTCGACTAGCGGTTTACAATGAGCAGTTCTTC. It encodes CASSLIRLAVYNEQFF. The V gene is TRBV5-5, the J gene TRBJ2-1; 9 bases fit TRBD2. V was clipped by 2 bases and J by 4 bases; unmatched bases: 7. CDR1 and CDR2 (germline): SGHKS, YYEKEE (reference sequence). The CDR3 extends over 16 amino acids.

The J gene is TRBJ1-1, the V gene TRBV12-3 or TRBV12-4, with D unclear. CDR3 length: 14 residues. The ends were cut back, 8 bases at V and 0 bases at J, with 13 bases in the middle. The CDR3 region has the DNA TGTGCCAGCTCTCATATGGAAATGAACACTGAAGCTTTCTTT. Translating gives CASSHMEMNTEAFF.

This clonotype turned up a few times. The chain has TRBV12-3 or TRBV12-4 and TRBJ1-2, with TRBD1 identical over 7 bases. The CDR3 totals 11 residues. J lost 7 bases, V lost 5 bases, and 1 base had no gene match. CDR3 amino acids: CASSTGAGYTF. The DNA of the CDR3 is TGTGCCAGCAGTACAGGGGCTGGCTACACCTTC.

In this sample, this clonotype turned up a few times. J is TRBJ2-2 and V is TRBV9; D is undetermined. The germline V gene encodes CDR1 SGDLS and CDR2 YYNGEE. The CDR3 loop spans 14 amino acids. The ends were cut back, 0 bases at V and 7 bases at J, with 10 bases in the middle. The CDR3 is CASSVVVAGGELFF. The CDR3 DNA reads TGTGCCAGCAGCGTAGTTGTGGCTGGCGGGGAGCTGTTTTTT. Together with reference TRBV9 and TRBJ2-2, the CDR3 gives the full variable domain: DSGVTQTPKHLITATGQRVTLRCSPRSGDLSVYWYQQSLDQGLQFLIQYYNGEERAKGNILERFSAQQFPDLHSELNLSSLELGDSALYFCASSVVVAGGELFFGEGSRLTVL.

This CDR3 reads CAISEWGEGPTEAFF. The CDR3 region has the DNA TGTGCCATCAGTGAGTGGGGGGAGGGCCCCACTGAAGCTTTCTTT. The rearrangement uses TRBV10-3 and TRBJ1-1; maybe TRBD1 (5 bases). The CDR3 spans 15 residues. Trimming removed 1 base from V and 4 bases from J, with 13 bases in between. In germline, CDR1 is ENHRY, CDR2 SYGVKD.

This clonotype was seen more than once but under ten times. This rearrangement joins TRBV5-6 to TRBJ1-2; TRBD1 is a possible D gene (6 bases). The germline V and J ends were trimmed by 3 bases and 8 bases, with 14 bases remaining between them. The germline CDR1 and CDR2 sequences are SGHDT and YYEEEE. CDR3 length: 13 amino acids. The DNA of the CDR3 is TGTGCCAGCAGCTCCACAGGGATCGCCGGCTACACCTTC. It codes for CASSSTGIAGYTF.

This sequence joins TRBV5-4 and TRBJ2-3, with 10 bases lining up with TRBD1. J gave up 3 bases and V 4 bases, and 5 bases lay outside the gene matches. Germline CDR1 and CDR2: SGHNT and YYREEE (reference sequence). The CDR3 extends over 15 amino acids. The CDR3 DNA follows: TGTGCCAGCAGCCCGACAGGGGGCAAGACAGATACGCAGTATTTT. This translates into CASSPTGGKTDTQYF.

This clonotype has a count of ten or more. The V gene is TRBV10-2, the J gene TRBJ1-5; D unresolved. Germline values: CDR1 WSHSY, CDR2 SAAADI. The CDR3 covers 13 residues. Trimming shortened V by 4 bases and J by 3 bases, and 7 bases separated the two germline ends. CDR3 nucleotides: TGCGCCAGCAGTGCCGACCCCAATCAGCCCCAGCATTTT. Encoded protein: CASSADPNQPQHF.

The chain recombines TRBV5-1 with TRBJ1-2; 8 positions match TRBD1. This CDR3 has 14 residues. Germline V lookup: CDR1 SGHRS, CDR2 YFSETQ. V lost 3 bases to trimming and J lost 6 bases; unmatched junction nucleotides: 7. The CDR3 reads CASSWTGPGDGYTF. CDR3 DNA: TGCGCCAGCAGCTGGACAGGGCCGGGGGATGGCTACACCTTC. The full variable domain, with the rest looked up from reference TRBV5-1 and TRBJ1-2, is KAGVTQTPRYLIKTRGQQVTLSCSPISGHRSVSWYQQTPGQGLQFLFEYFSETQRNKGNFPGRFSGRQFSNSRSEMNVSTLELGDSALYLCASSWTGPGDGYTFGSGTRLTVV.

The genes are TRBV7-2 and TRBJ2-5; a weak D match, TRBD1 (5 bases). Between the trimmed V and J ends, which lost 4 bases and 4 bases, there was a span of 19 bases. Germline V gives CDR1 SGHTA, CDR2 FQGNSA. The CDR3 is made up of 16 amino acids. The CDR3 protein is CASSSSGIPSGETQYF. The CDR3 DNA sequence: TGTGCCAGCAGCTCATCAGGGATCCCCTCTGGAGAGACCCAGTACTTC.

The gene calls are TRBV12-3 or TRBV12-4 and TRBJ1-2; 9 bases are a match to TRBD1. The CDR3 totals 15 residues. Trimming cost V 1 base and J 5 bases; bases outside gene matches: 5. CDR3 sequence: CASSLVDRGRYGYTF. Written as DNA, the CDR3 is TGTGCCAGCAGTTTAGTCGACAGGGGGAGATATGGCTACACCTTC.

This clonotype came up a few times. The chain joins TRBV29-1 to TRBJ2-5, with no clear D. Trimming left V 3 bases short and J 7 bases short, with 15 bases between. CDR3 length: 13 residues. Germline CDR1 is SQVTM and CDR2 is ANQGSEA. In DNA, the CDR3 is TGCAGCGTTGAGCGTCCAACCTTAGGGACCCAGTACTTC. Its translation is CSVERPTLGTQYF.

This clonotype was observed a few times. The V gene is TRBV6-6, the J gene TRBJ1-4; D remains unclear. Per germline, CDR1 MNHNY and CDR2 SVGAGI (reference sequence). Trimming took 7 bases from V and 7 from J, leaving 13 bases between them. CDR3 length equals 13 residues. CDR3 bases: TGTGCCAGCACCTGGGGAGGACGTGAAAAACTGTTTTTT. Protein product: CASTWGGREKLFF.

This clonotype has more than one count but fewer than ten. This chain joins TRBV6-2 or TRBV6-3 and TRBJ1-1; D not resolved. V was pared by 4 bases and J by 4 bases, with 10 bases between. Germline V gene sequence: CDR1 MNHEY, CDR2 SVGEGT. The CDR3 has 13 amino acids. CDR3 in amino acids: CASSSSGSTEAFF. CDR3 DNA sequence: TGTGCCAGCAGTTCCTCCGGTTCCACTGAAGCTTTCTTT.

V gene TRBV7-2 combines with J gene TRBJ2-6; D possibly matches TRBD1 or TRBD2 (5 bases each). The CDR3 is 16 amino acids. The V end lost 6 bases, the J end lost 4 bases, and 16 bases lay between the germline ends. CDR1 is SGHTA and CDR2 is FQGNSA in the germline V gene. This CDR3 reads CASRQITGDGANVLTF. The DNA of the CDR3 is TGTGCCAGCAGACAAATAACCGGGGACGGGGCCAACGTCCTGACTTTC.

The CDR3 here is CASSLSASNYGYTF. Here the CDR3 DNA reads TGTGCCAGCAGTTTATCGGCTAGCAACTATGGCTACACCTTC. V gene TRBV28 combines with J gene TRBJ1-2; D gene unclear. Trimming removed 1 base at V and 2 bases at J, with 8 bases between. The germline CDR1 and CDR2 sequences are MDHEN and SYDVKM. The CDR3 contains 14 residues.

This clonotype has only a few counts. The V gene is TRBV12-3 or TRBV12-4, the J gene TRBJ1-5; no clear D gene. This CDR3 is 10 amino acids long. V lost 5 bases, J lost 7 bases, and 3 bases lay in between. This chain's CDR3 is CASSRQPQHF. As DNA, the CDR3 is TGTGCCAGCAGTCGACAGCCCCAGCATTTT.

This clonotype has just a few counts. CDR3 sequence: CAISSLAGALTDTQYF. The DNA of the CDR3 is TGTGCCATCAGTTCTCTAGCGGGGGCCCTCACAGATACGCAGTATTTT. The gene calls are TRBV10-3 and TRBJ2-3; the match to TRBD2 covers 10 bases. Germline V gene sequence: CDR1 ENHRY, CDR2 SYGVKD. CDR3 length: 16 amino acids. After removal of 5 bases from V and 2 bases from J, the junction contained 7 bases not matched to a gene.

The chain is built from TRBV12-3 or TRBV12-4 and TRBJ1-1; no definite D call. The CDR3 consists of 15 residues. The germline V and J ends were trimmed by 5 bases and 5 bases, with 18 bases remaining between them. Here the CDR3 DNA reads TGTGCCAGCAGTCCCCTGGGCAGGACGGGGACTGAAGCTTTCTTT. Its translation is CASSPLGRTGTEAFF.

The V gene is TRBV12-3 or TRBV12-4, the J gene TRBJ2-5; possibly TRBD2 for D (6 bases). There are 15 residues in the CDR3. The germline V and J ends were trimmed by 4 bases and 9 bases, with 21 bases remaining between them. CDR3 sequence reads: CASSSGTVTRRAQYF. In DNA, the CDR3 is TGTGCCAGCAGTTCCGGGACTGTTACAAGAAGAGCCCAGTACTTC.

The sample holds a few counts of this clonotype. The chain has TRBV10-3 and TRBJ2-5; weak D call: TRBD2 (6 bases). Deletions cut 0 bases from V and 5 bases from J, with 19 bases between. Germline V gives CDR1 ENHRY, CDR2 SYGVKD. The CDR3 sequence is 17 residues long. DNA of the CDR3: TGTGCCATCAGTGAGTCCCTCGTGACTAGGGTGAGGGAGACCCAGTACTTC. Its translation: CAISESLVTRVRETQYF.

The chain links TRBV27 to TRBJ2-5; 7 bases fit TRBD2. CDR1 is MNHEY, CDR2 SMNVEV, per germline (reference sequence). The CDR3 is 13 residues long. V lost 5 bases and J lost 3; bases outside the gene matches: 3. The CDR3 coding sequence is TGTGCCAGCAGTAGGGCGGGGGAAGAGACCCAGTACTTC. This codes for CASSRAGEETQYF.

The V gene is TRBV5-5, the J gene TRBJ2-7, with 8 bases aligning to TRBD1. CDR1 and CDR2 from the germline V gene are SGHKS and YYEKEE (reference sequence). This CDR3 is built from 14 residues. The V and J ends lost 4 bases and 8 bases, in that order; junction bases with no gene match: 11. The CDR3 nucleotides are TGTGCCAGCAGCCCTTCGACAGGGGTTATGAAGCAGTACGTC. It yields the protein CASSPSTGVMKQYV.

The V call is TRBV28, the J call TRBJ1-6, with TRBD1 matching 7 bases. The CDR3 extends over 15 amino acids. Germline CDR1 and CDR2: MDHEN and SYDVKM. V was clipped by 4 bases and J by 8 bases; unmatched bases: 8. CDR3 nucleotide sequence: TGTGCCAGCAGTTCGACCGGGACAGTCGATTCACCCCTCCACTTT. It encodes CASSSTGTVDSPLHF.

The chain combines TRBV7-6 with TRBJ2-5, with D possibly being TRBD2 (6 bases). Germline values: CDR1 SGHVS, CDR2 FNYEAQ. The CDR3 spans 14 residues. V was cut by 1 base and J by 7 bases, with 13 bases left in between. Here the CDR3 DNA reads TGTGCCAGCAGCTTAGTACTAGCTTCGGGGACCCAGTACTTC. Translation: CASSLVLASGTQYF.

The chain carries TRBV2 and TRBJ2-2; D may be TRBD2 (6 bases). V was shortened by 8 bases and J by 5 bases, with 12 bases between the two germline ends. This CDR3 is built from 13 residues. Germline values: CDR1 SNHLY, CDR2 FYNNEI. The CDR3 bases are TGTGCCAGCTGGACTACTTCAACCGGGGAGCTGTTTTTT. It encodes CASWTTSTGELFF.

The J gene is TRBJ1-2, the V gene TRBV7-2; possibly TRBD1 for D (6 bases). V was cut by 6 bases and J by 5 bases, with 16 bases left in between. The length of the CDR3 is 14 residues. Germline assignment: CDR1 SGHTA and CDR2 FQGNSA. CDR3 bases: TGTGCCAGCAGGTCCCAACAGGGACCATATGGCTACACCTTC. It codes for CASRSQQGPYGYTF.

This clonotype was counted only a few times. This rearrangement joins TRBV7-6 to TRBJ1-6, with no clear D. This CDR3 region has 14 residues. The germline CDR1 and CDR2 sequences are SGHVS and FNYEAQ. Between the trimmed V and J ends, which lost 1 base and 5 bases, there was a span of 6 bases. CDR3 in amino acids: CASSLDRDNSPLHF. The CDR3 nucleotides are TGTGCCAGCAGCTTAGATCGGGATAATTCACCCCTCCACTTT.

The V gene is TRBV5-1, the J gene TRBJ2-2; 8 bases agree with TRBD1. CDR1 and CDR2 from the germline V gene are SGHRS and YFSETQ. V lost 0 bases and J lost 5; bases outside the gene matches: 0. The CDR3 runs to 14 residues. CDR3: CASSLGQGTGELFF. The CDR3 DNA reads as TGCGCCAGCAGCTTGGGACAGGGGACCGGGGAGCTGTTTTTT.